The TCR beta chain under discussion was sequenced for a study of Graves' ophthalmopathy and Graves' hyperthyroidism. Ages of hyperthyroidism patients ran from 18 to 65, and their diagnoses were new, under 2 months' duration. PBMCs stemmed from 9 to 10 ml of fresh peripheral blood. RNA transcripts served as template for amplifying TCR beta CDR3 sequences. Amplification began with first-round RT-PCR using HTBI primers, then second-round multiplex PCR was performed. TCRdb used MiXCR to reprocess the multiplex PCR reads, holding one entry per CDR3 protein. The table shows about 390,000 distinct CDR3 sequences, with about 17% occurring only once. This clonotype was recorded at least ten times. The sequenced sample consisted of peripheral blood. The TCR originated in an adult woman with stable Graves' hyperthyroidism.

The CDR3 bases are TGTGCCAGTAGTATGGGAAGGGTGCGATTAGGACAAGAGACCCAGTACTTC. This gives the protein CASSMGRVRLGQETQYF. This sequence joins TRBV19 and TRBJ2-5; D gene ambiguous. CDR3 length equals 17 residues. V lost 3 bases and J lost 2, with 19 bases in between. Germline assignment: CDR1 LNHDA and CDR2 SQIVND (reference sequence).